These 10 T cell receptor beta chains were sequenced from one sample in a study of regulatory T cells in long-lasting Graves disease. Stated time point: newly diagnosed GD, antithyroid drugs for less than 3 months. Extracted RNA from PBMCs served as the source of the TCR library. Relying on iRepertoire HTBI primers and Arm-PCR of CDR3 regions, the team built TCR beta libraries. MiXCR, run by TCRdb on the multiplex PCR reads, gives a single entry per CDR3 protein. The sample lists under 250,000 distinct CDR3 sequences; 20% were seen once. This specimen was peripheral blood mononuclear cells (PBMCs), taken at new diagnosis, from a patient treated with antithyroid drugs. These receptors all come from a female donor with Graves disease.

The chain employs TRBV28 and TRBJ1-1; TRBD1 might be the D (6 bases). Germline V lookup: CDR1 MDHEN, CDR2 SYDVKM. The germline V and J ends were trimmed by 11 bases and 1 base, with 20 bases remaining between them. This CDR3 is 15 amino acids long. The CDR3 loop reads CAHGREGQTNTEAFF. The DNA for the CDR3 is TGTGCCCACGGGCGGGAGGGACAAACGAACACTGAAGCTTTCTTT. Supplemented by reference TRBV28 and TRBJ1-1, the full variable domain reads DVKVTQSSRYLVKRTGEKVFLECVQDMDHENMFWYRQDPGLGLRLIYFSYDVKMKEKGDIPEGYSVSREKKERFSLILESASTNQTSMYLCAHGREGQTNTEAFFGQGTRLTVV.

This clonotype has a handful of counts. This likely reflects a read error, since a far larger clone is one base away. V usage is TRBV12-3 or TRBV12-4 and J usage is TRBJ2-3; 10 bases fit TRBD2. The DNA end lines up better with TRBJ2-7; the J call may be wrong. The CDR3 totals 14 residues. CDR3 in amino acids: CASSPGAGGREQYF. The DNA of the CDR3 is TGTGCCAGCAGCCCCGGAGCGGGAGGGAGGGAGCAGTACTTC.

This clonotype has a count of ten or more. This sequence joins TRBV28 and TRBJ1-6; no clear D gene. The V end lost 0 bases, the J end lost 7 bases, and 4 bases lay between the germline ends. CDR1 and CDR2 from the germline V gene are MDHEN and SYDVKM. There are 13 residues in the CDR3. The CDR3 region is CASSLWPNSPLHF. The DNA of the CDR3 is TGTGCCAGCAGTTTATGGCCCAATTCACCCCTCCACTTT.

This clonotype was seen many times. The chain combines TRBV28 with TRBJ2-3, with D perhaps matching TRBD2 (5 bases). Germline V gene sequence: CDR1 MDHEN, CDR2 SYDVKM. Trimming shortened V by 8 bases and J by 3 bases, and 15 bases separated the two germline ends. The CDR3 is made up of 14 amino acids. CDR3 in amino acids: CASGTGRGTDTQYF. The CDR3 coding sequence is TGTGCCAGCGGTACGGGGAGAGGGACAGATACGCAGTATTTT.

A few counts support this clonotype. The V call is TRBV20-1, the J call TRBJ2-3; 9 nucleotides line up with TRBD1. The germline V gene has CDR1 DFQATT and CDR2 SNEGSKA (reference sequence). CDR3 length: 17 residues. J gave up 2 bases and V 0 bases, and 9 bases lay outside the gene matches. For the CDR3, the DNA is TGCAGTGCTAGAGACCCCCCCGGGACAGGGTACACAGATACGCAGTATTTT. Encoded protein: CSARDPPGTGYTDTQYF.

This clonotype was seen ten or more times. V usage is TRBV7-9 and J usage is TRBJ2-7; the match to TRBD1 covers 8 bases. The CDR3 is made up of 14 amino acids. J was trimmed by 2 bases and V by 4 bases; bases with no gene match: 4. Germline V lookup: CDR1 SEHNR, CDR2 FQNEAQ (reference sequence). The CDR3 DNA follows: TGTGCCAGCAGCTGGGGACAGGCTACCTACGAGCAGTACTTC. Translated: CASSWGQATYEQYF.

Ten or more counts support this clonotype. The CDR3 protein is CASTKHLEPYEQYF. In nucleotides, the CDR3 is TGTGCCAGCACCAAACATCTAGAGCCCTACGAGCAGTACTTC. This chain connects TRBV11-2 to TRBJ2-7; D unclear. CDR3 length: 14 amino acids. Trimming took 7 bases from V and 2 from J, leaving 15 bases between them. Germline CDR1 SGHAT, CDR2 FQNNGV.

This clonotype was counted at least ten times. V usage is TRBV20-1 and J usage is TRBJ2-1; 8 nucleotides align to TRBD2. The V gene's germline CDR1 is DFQATT and CDR2 SNEGSKA (reference sequence). CDR3 length: 14 residues. V was clipped by 1 base and J by 9 bases; unmatched bases: 8. The CDR3 bases are TGCAGTGCTAGAGGACTAGCGAGGCTCGGTGAGCAGTTCTTC. It yields the protein CSARGLARLGEQFF.

This clonotype was counted many times. The V gene is TRBV7-2, the J gene TRBJ2-6; D is ambiguous. The CDR3 is 15 amino acids. Trimming shortened V by 6 bases and J by 0 bases, and 9 bases separated the two germline ends. In germline, CDR1 is SGHTA, CDR2 FQGNSA. CDR3 residues: CASSPWVSGANVLTF. The DNA of the CDR3 is TGTGCCAGCAGTCCATGGGTCTCTGGGGCCAACGTCCTGACTTTC.

This chain uses TRBV30 with TRBJ1-1, with D hard to call. Per the germline V gene, CDR1 is GTSNPN and CDR2 is SVGIG (reference sequence). V was trimmed by 2 bases and J by 6 bases, leaving 16 bases between them. The CDR3 is 14 amino acids. CDR3 bases: TGTGCCTGGAGTTTCCGGGTCCTGAGAGCTGAAGCTTTCTTT. It specifies CAWSFRVLRAEAFF. Full variable domain (rest looked up from reference TRBV30 and TRBJ1-1): SQTIHQWPATLVQPVGSPLSLECTVEGTSNPNLYWYRQAAGRGLQLLFYSVGIGQISSEVPQNLSASRPQDRQFILSSKKLLLSDSGFYLCAWSFRVLRAEAFFGQGTRLTVV.